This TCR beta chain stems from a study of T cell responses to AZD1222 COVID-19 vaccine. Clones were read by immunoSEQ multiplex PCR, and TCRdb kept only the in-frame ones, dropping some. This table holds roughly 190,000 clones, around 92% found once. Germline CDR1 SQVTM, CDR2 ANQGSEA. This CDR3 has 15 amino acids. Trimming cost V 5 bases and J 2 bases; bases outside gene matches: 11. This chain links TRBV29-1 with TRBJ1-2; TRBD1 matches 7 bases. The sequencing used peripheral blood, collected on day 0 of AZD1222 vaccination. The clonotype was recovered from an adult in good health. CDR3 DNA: TGCAGCGTTTTCGGAGACAGGGAGGACAACTATGGCTACACCTTC. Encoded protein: CSVFGDREDNYGYTF.